The rows below give T cell receptor beta chains drawn from one sample of a study of patients and donors after allogeneic stem cell transplantation. TCRdb reprocessed the RT-PCR reads via MiXCR and lists one record per CDR3 protein. Altogether around 150,000 distinct CDR3 sequences are present, about a third being singletons, with the ten largest covering about 50%. Sequenced material: blood, either unsorted or a sorted T cell fraction (not recorded which). The receptors derive from a human donor who was either an allogeneic HSCT recipient or a stem cell or donor lymphocyte infusion donor (not recorded which). It is not recorded whose cells these are; they may come from a transplant donor. CDR3s include the opening cysteine and the closing phenylalanine or tryptophan. D genes are given only for firm matches. The size of a clone is reported for some rows only, either as once, few or many, or as a class for expanded clones.

v_call	j_call	d_call	clone_size	cdr3_aa	cdr3_nt
TRBV7-9	TRBJ1-6	TRBD1	few	CASSLGQGVHSPLHF	TGTGCCAGCAGCCTGGGACAGGGGGTTCATTCACCCCTCCACTTT
TRBV20-1	TRBJ2-7	.	.	CSATYTGLSYEQYF	TGCAGTGCGACGTATACAGGTCTTTCCTACGAGCAGTACTTC
TRBV29-1	TRBJ2-7	.	.	CSAREGVREQYF	TGCAGCGCACGAGAGGGAGTACGCGAGCAGTACTTC
TRBV7-3	TRBJ1-1	.	.	CASSLRAGNTEAFF	TGTGCCAGCAGCTTAAGGGCGGGGAACACTGAAGCTTTCTTT
TRBV15	TRBJ2-3	TRBD2	.	CATSRPLLALNTDTQYF	TGTGCCACCAGCAGACCTTTACTAGCGTTGAACACAGATACGCAGTATTTT
TRBV4-3	TRBJ1-3	.	.	CASSGALTGNTIYF	TGCGCCAGCAGCGGGGCCCTAACGGGCAACACCATATATTTT
TRBV5-1	TRBJ1-5	.	few	CASSLQGLNQPQHF	TGCGCCAGCAGCTTACAGGGATTGAATCAGCCCCAGCATTTT
TRBV25-1	TRBJ2-7	.	.	CASSAHGGGAYEQYF	TGTGCCAGCAGCGCCCATGGCGGCGGGGCTTACGAGCAGTACTTC
TRBV7-8	TRBJ2-5	.	.	CASSPGLRQETQYF	TGTGCCAGCAGCCCCGGACTAAGACAAGAGACCCAGTACTTC
TRBV12-3/TRBV12-4	TRBJ1-2	.	.	CASRSGYVYGYTF	TGTGCCAGCAGAAGTGGGTACGTCTATGGCTACACCTTC
TRBV12-3/TRBV12-4	TRBJ1-2	.	few	CASSFVFQGGNYGYTF	TGTGCCAGCAGTTTTGTTTTCCAGGGAGGGAACTATGGCTACACCTTC
TRBV12-3/TRBV12-4	TRBJ1-2	TRBD1	.	CASRDGTGLHYGYTF	TGTGCCAGCAGGGATGGGACAGGGCTACACTATGGCTACACCTTC
TRBV12-3/TRBV12-4	TRBJ1-2	.	.	CASSLWGSGYTF	TGTGCCAGCAGTTTGTGGGGGAGCGGCTACACCTTC
TRBV5-6	TRBJ1-1	.	.	CASSPIRGNTEAFF	TGTGCCAGCAGCCCTATTCGGGGGAACACTGAAGCTTTCTTT
TRBV6-6	TRBJ1-1	.	.	CASGGPLGTEAFF	TGTGCCAGCGGGGGGCCCCTAGGCACTGAAGCTTTCTTT
TRBV5-5	TRBJ1-2	.	.	CASSLEATDYGYTF	TGTGCCAGCAGCTTGGAGGCCACGGACTATGGCTACACCTTC
TRBV28	TRBJ1-5	.	.	CASSLVYGLEQHF	TGTGCCAGCAGTTTAGTATATGGACTGGAGCAGCATTTT
TRBV12-3/TRBV12-4	TRBJ1-1	.	few	CASDPGGTNTEAFF	TGTGCCAGCGACCCGGGGGGTACGAACACTGAAGCTTTCTTT
TRBV12-3/TRBV12-4	TRBJ1-5	.	few	CASSFPSSGVFSNQPQHF	TGTGCCAGCAGTTTTCCCAGCTCGGGCGTTTTCAGCAATCAGCCCCAGCATTTT
TRBV29-1	TRBJ1-1	.	few	CSGRDTEAFF	TGCAGCGGCCGGGACACTGAAGCTTTCTTT
TRBV5-1	TRBJ1-1	.	few	CASVGTPNTEAFF	TGCGCCAGCGTCGGGACACCAAACACTGAAGCTTTCTTT
TRBV12-3/TRBV12-4	TRBJ1-6	.	few	CASRGRGAYNSPLHF	TGTGCCAGCAGGGGGCGGGGAGCCTATAATTCACCCCTCCACTTT
TRBV12-3/TRBV12-4	TRBJ2-2	.	.	CATLRDTGELFF	TGTGCCACCCTCCGGGACACCGGGGAGCTGTTTTTT
TRBV30	TRBJ1-1	.	.	CASDSRYEGAFF	TGTGCCTCGGACAGCCGATATGAGGGAGCTTTCTTT
TRBV29-1	TRBJ1-1	.	.	CSVGGGTEAFF	TGCAGCGTGGGGGGGGGCACTGAAGCTTTCTTT
TRBV20-1	TRBJ1-6	.	.	CSARDSWASPLHF	TGCAGTGCTAGAGATTCCTGGGCTTCACCCCTCCACTTT
TRBV12-3/TRBV12-4	TRBJ2-2	TRBD2	few	CASSLSGGNTGELFF	TGTGCCAGCAGTCTTAGCGGGGGTAACACCGGGGAGCTGTTTTTT
TRBV12-3/TRBV12-4	TRBJ1-3	.	.	CASSFWKSSGNTIYF	TGTGCCAGCAGTTTTTGGAAGAGCTCTGGAAACACCATATATTTT
TRBV10-3	TRBJ2-5	.	few	CAISSLSGDETQYF	TGTGCCATCAGTTCTCTTTCAGGGGATGAGACCCAGTACTTC
TRBV12-3/TRBV12-4	TRBJ1-5	.	few	CASSLYSAGNQPQHF	TGTGCCAGCAGTTTATATTCGGCTGGGAATCAGCCCCAGCATTTT
TRBV5-1	TRBJ1-2	.	many	CASSSTPGNYGYTF	TGCGCCAGCAGCTCTACGCCAGGGAACTATGGCTACACCTTC
TRBV20-1	TRBJ1-3	TRBD1	once	CSASEDRGQDTIYF	TGCAGTGCTAGTGAGGACAGGGGGCAGGACACCATATATTTT
TRBV7-3	TRBJ1-1	.	.	CASSFNRDTEAFF	TGTGCCAGCAGCTTCAACCGGGACACTGAAGCTTTCTTT
TRBV10-3	TRBJ1-6	.	.	CAISARRGGSSYNSPLHF	TGTGCCATCAGTGCGCGGCGGGGAGGTAGCTCCTATAATTCACCCCTCCACTTT
TRBV6-5	TRBJ1-2	TRBD1	.	CASSTTGGGYTF	TGTGCCAGCAGTACGACAGGGGGGGGCTACACCTTC
TRBV12-3/TRBV12-4	TRBJ1-4	.	.	CASSPGEGYEKLFF	TGTGCCAGCAGTCCGGGCGAGGGGTATGAAAAACTGTTTTTT
TRBV29-1	TRBJ1-1	.	few	CSLGGSMNTEAFF	TGCAGCCTGGGGGGCAGCATGAACACTGAAGCTTTCTTT
TRBV12-3/TRBV12-4	TRBJ1-5	.	few	CASSPRGLKGNQPQHF	TGTGCCAGCAGCCCAAGAGGGTTAAAAGGCAATCAGCCCCAGCATTTT
TRBV20-1	TRBJ1-1	TRBD1	few	CSHGQGDTEAFF	TGCAGTCATGGACAGGGGGACACTGAAGCTTTCTTT
TRBV12-3/TRBV12-4	TRBJ1-1	TRBD1	.	CASSLVRGGTEAFF	TGTGCCAGCAGTTTAGTCAGGGGGGGGACTGAAGCTTTCTTT
TRBV5-1	TRBJ2-1	.	few	CASSLDPIRPDNEQFF	TGCGCCAGCAGCTTGGACCCGATACGCCCCGACAATGAGCAGTTCTTC
TRBV28	TRBJ1-1	.	.	CASSGLGNGNTEAFF	TGTGCCAGTTCGGGCCTGGGCAACGGGAACACTGAAGCTTTCTTT
TRBV10-3	TRBJ1-5	.	few	CAISQPISNQPQHF	TGTGCCATCAGTCAACCAATTAGCAATCAGCCCCAGCATTTT
TRBV12-3/TRBV12-4	TRBJ2-2	TRBD1	.	CASRVTDRGSTGELFF	TGTGCCAGCAGAGTTACGGACAGGGGCAGCACCGGGGAGCTGTTTTTT
TRBV9	TRBJ2-1	.	once	CASSAQGGGFYNEQFF	TGTGCCAGCAGCGCCCAAGGGGGGGGCTTCTACAATGAGCAGTTCTTC
TRBV12-3/TRBV12-4	TRBJ1-2	.	few	CASSLAQNYGYTF	TGTGCCAGCAGTTTAGCGCAGAACTATGGCTACACCTTC
TRBV7-2	TRBJ2-3	TRBD2	few	CASSAAGGTDTQYF	TGTGCCAGCAGCGCAGCGGGGGGCACAGATACGCAGTATTTT
TRBV9	TRBJ1-1	.	many	CASSVGDLGRVNTEAFF	TGTGCCAGCAGCGTAGGAGATCTGGGAAGGGTGAACACTGAAGCTTTCTTT
TRBV4-3	TRBJ2-5	.	.	CASSQDQMRGQETQYF	TGCGCCAGCAGCCAAGATCAGATGAGGGGACAAGAGACCCAGTACTTC
TRBV7-2	TRBJ2-3	.	.	CASSPLPGRSTDTQYF	TGTGCCAGCAGCCCGCTCCCGGGACGTAGCACAGATACGCAGTATTTT
TRBV20-1	TRBJ2-1	.	few	CSGEDRWIGNEQFF	TGCAGTGGGGAAGACAGGTGGATTGGGAATGAGCAGTTCTTC
TRBV2	TRBJ1-6	.	.	CASSEGGAGSPLHF	TGTGCCAGCAGTGAAGGAGGGGCAGGTTCACCCCTCCACTTT
TRBV4-3	TRBJ1-3	TRBD1	.	CASSPLPTGPGNTIYF	TGCGCCAGCAGCCCGCTCCCGACAGGGCCTGGAAACACCATATATTTT
TRBV12-3/TRBV12-4	TRBJ1-4	.	.	CASSFAGHGGNEKLFF	TGTGCCAGCAGTTTCGCAGGGCATGGGGGTAATGAAAAACTGTTTTTT
TRBV15	TRBJ1-1	.	few	CATSGGTTAFF	TGTGCCACCAGCGGCGGGACGACAGCTTTCTTT
TRBV5-1	TRBJ1-1	.	few	CASSLARGYTEAFF	TGCGCCAGCAGCTTGGCCCGAGGTTACACTGAAGCTTTCTTT
TRBV6-2/TRBV6-3	TRBJ1-5	TRBD1	.	CAGGQGGNQPQHF	TGTGCCGGTGGACAGGGTGGCAATCAGCCCCAGCATTTT
TRBV6-6	TRBJ1-2	.	.	CASMAGSSPSNYGYTF	TGTGCCAGTATGGCAGGTTCTTCCCCCTCAAACTATGGCTACACCTTC
TRBV12-3/TRBV12-4	TRBJ2-4	.	few	CASSFRPQRIQYF	TGTGCCAGCAGTTTTCGGCCTCAGAGGATTCAGTACTTC